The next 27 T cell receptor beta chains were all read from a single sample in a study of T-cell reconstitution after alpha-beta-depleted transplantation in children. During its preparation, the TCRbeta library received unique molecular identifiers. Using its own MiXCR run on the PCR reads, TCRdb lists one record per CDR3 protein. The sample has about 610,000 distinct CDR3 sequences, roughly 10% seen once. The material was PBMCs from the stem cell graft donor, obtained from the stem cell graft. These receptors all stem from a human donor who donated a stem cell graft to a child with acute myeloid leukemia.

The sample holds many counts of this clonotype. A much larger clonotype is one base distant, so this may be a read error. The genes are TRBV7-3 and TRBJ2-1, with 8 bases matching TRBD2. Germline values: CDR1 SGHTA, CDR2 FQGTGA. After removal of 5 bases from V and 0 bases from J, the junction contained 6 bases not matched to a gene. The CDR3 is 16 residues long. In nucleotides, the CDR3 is TGTGCCAGCAGCCCTAGCGGGTCGAGCTCCTACAATGAGCAGTTCTTC. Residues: CASSPSGSSSYNEQFF.

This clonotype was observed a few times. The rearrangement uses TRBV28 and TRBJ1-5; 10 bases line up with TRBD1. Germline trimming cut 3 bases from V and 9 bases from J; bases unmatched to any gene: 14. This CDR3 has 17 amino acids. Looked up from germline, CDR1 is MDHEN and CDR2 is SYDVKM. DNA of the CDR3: TGTGCCAGCAGTTTCCCGACGACGGGGACAGGGGTAGCGCCCCAGCATTTT. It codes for CASSFPTTGTGVAPQHF.

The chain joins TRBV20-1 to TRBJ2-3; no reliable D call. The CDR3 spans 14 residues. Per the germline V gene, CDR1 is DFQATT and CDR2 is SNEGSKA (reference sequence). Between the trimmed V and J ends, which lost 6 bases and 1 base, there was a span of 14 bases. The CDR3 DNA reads TGCAGTGCCCCGGGCCTATTCGGCACAGATACGCAGTATTTT. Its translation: CSAPGLFGTDTQYF.

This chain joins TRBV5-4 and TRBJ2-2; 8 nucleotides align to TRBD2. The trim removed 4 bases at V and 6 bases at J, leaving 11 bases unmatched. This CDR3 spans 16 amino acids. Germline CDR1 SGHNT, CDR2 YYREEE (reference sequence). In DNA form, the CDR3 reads TGTGCCAGCAGCCTAATGATGGGACTAGGATCCGGGGAGCTGTTTTTT. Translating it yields CASSLMMGLGSGELFF.

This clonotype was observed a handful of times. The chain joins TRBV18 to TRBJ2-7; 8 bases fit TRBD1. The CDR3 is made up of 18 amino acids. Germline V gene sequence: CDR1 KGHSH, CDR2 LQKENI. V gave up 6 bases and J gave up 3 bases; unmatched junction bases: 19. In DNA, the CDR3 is TGTGCCAGCTCCCTCGCTCGAACCCGGGACAGGCAAATCTACGAGCAGTACTTC. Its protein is CASSLARTRDRQIYEQYF.

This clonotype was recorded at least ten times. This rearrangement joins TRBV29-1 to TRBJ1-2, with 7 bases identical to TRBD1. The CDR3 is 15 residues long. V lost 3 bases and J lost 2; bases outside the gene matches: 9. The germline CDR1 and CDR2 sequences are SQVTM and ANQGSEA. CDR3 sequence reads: CSVEGGRGSNYGYTF. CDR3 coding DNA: TGCAGCGTTGAGGGGGGCAGGGGGAGCAACTATGGCTACACCTTC. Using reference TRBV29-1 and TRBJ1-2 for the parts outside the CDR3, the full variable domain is SAVISQKPSRDICQRGTSLTIQCQVDSQVTMMFWYRQQPGQSLTLIATANQGSEATYESGFVIDKFPISRPNLTFSTLTVSNMSPEDSSIYLCSVEGGRGSNYGYTFGSGTRLTVV.

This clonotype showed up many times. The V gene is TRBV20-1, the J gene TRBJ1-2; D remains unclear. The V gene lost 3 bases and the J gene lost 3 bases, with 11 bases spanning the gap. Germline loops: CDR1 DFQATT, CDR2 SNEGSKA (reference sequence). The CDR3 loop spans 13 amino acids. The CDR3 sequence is CSASRRFYYGYTF. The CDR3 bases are TGCAGTGCTAGTAGGCGATTCTACTATGGCTACACCTTC.

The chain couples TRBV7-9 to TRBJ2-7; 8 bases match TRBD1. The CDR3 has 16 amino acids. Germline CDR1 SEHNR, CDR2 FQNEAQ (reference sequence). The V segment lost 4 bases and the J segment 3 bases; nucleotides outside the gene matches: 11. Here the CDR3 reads CASSWEKGTGLYEQYF. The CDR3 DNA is TGTGCCAGCAGCTGGGAGAAAGGGACAGGACTCTACGAGCAGTACTTC.

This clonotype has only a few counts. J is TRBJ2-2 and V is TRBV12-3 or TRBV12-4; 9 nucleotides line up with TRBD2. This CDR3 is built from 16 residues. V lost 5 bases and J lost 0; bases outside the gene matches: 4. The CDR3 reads CASSNSGRTNTGELFF. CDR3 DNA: TGTGCCAGCAGTAATAGCGGGAGAACGAACACCGGGGAGCTGTTTTTT.

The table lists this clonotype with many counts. The CDR3 coding sequence is TGTGCCAGCAGCGTACGGGACAGGGATTCTGGCGGGGAGCTGTTTTTT. Residues: CASSVRDRDSGGELFF. The V and J genes are TRBV5-6 and TRBJ2-2, with TRBD1 matching 9 bases. J gave up 7 bases and V 4 bases, and 11 bases lay outside the gene matches. Per germline, CDR1 SGHDT and CDR2 YYEEEE. The CDR3 sequence is 16 residues long. Complete variable domain (other parts from reference TRBV5-6 and TRBJ2-2): DAGVTQSPTHLIKTRGQQVTLRCSPKSGHDTVSWYQQALGQGPQFIFQYYEEEERQRGNFPDRFSGHQFPNYSSELNVNALLLGDSALYLCASSVRDRDSGGELFFGEGSRLTVL.

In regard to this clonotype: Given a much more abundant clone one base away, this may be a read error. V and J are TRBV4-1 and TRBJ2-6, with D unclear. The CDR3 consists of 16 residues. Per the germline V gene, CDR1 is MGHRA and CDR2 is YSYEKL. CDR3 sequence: CSSSQESGTGANVLTF. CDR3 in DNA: TGCTCCAGCAGCCAAGAAAGTGGTACTGGGGCCAACGTCCTGACTTTC.

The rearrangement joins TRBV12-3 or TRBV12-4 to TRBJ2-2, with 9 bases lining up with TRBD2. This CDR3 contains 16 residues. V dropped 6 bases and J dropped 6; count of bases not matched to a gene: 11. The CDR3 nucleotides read TGTGCCAGCAGCAGTAGCGGGAGTAGTTTGGCCGGGGAGCTGTTTTTT. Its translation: CASSSSGSSLAGELFF.

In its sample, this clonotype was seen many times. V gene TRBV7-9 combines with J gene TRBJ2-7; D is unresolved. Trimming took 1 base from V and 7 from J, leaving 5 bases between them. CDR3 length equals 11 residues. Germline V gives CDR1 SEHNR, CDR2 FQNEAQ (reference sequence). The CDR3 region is CASSLEWEQYF. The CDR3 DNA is TGTGCCAGCAGCTTAGAATGGGAGCAGTACTTC.

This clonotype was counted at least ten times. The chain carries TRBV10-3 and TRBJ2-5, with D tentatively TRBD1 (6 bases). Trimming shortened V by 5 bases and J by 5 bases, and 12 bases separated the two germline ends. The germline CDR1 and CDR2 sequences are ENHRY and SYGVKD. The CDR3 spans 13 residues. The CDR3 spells CAISNRVGETQYF. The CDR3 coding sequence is TGTGCCATCAGTAACAGGGTAGGCGAGACCCAGTACTTC.

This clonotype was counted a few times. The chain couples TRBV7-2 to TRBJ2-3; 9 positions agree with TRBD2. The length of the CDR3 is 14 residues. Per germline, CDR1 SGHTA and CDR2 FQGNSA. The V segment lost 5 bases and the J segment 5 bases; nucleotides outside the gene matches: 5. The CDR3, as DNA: TGTGCCAGCAGCGGCGGGAGGGCGGGAGATACGCAGTATTTT. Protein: CASSGGRAGDTQYF. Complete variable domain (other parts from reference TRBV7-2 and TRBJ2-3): GAGVSQSPSNKVTEKGKDVELRCDPISGHTALYWYRQSLGQGLEFLIYFQGNSAPDKSGLPSDRFSAERTGGSVSTLTIQRTQQEDSAVYLCASSGGRAGDTQYFGPGTRLTVL.

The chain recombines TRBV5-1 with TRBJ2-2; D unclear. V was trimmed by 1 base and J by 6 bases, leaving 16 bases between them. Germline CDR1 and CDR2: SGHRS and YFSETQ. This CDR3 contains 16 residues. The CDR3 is CASSLLEGPSSGELFF. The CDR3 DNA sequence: TGCGCCAGCAGCTTGCTGGAAGGGCCGTCGTCCGGGGAGCTGTTTTTT.

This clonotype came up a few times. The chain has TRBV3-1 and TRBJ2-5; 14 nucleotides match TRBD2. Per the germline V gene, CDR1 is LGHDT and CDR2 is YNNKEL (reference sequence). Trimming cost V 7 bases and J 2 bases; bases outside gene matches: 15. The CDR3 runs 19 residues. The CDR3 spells CASTPLGLAGVGEQETQYF. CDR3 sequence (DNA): TGTGCCAGCACCCCGCTGGGACTAGCGGGAGTCGGAGAGCAAGAGACCCAGTACTTC.

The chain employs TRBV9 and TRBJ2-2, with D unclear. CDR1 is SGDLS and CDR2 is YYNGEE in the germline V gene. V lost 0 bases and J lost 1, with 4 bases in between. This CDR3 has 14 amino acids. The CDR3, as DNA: TGTGCCAGCAGCGTAGACCTGAACACCGGGGAGCTGTTTTTT. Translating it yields CASSVDLNTGELFF.

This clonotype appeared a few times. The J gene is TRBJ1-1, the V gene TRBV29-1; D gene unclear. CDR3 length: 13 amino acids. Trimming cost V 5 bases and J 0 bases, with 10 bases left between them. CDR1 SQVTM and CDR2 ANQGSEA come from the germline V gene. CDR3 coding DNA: TGCAGCGTTCTGCCCAGGTTGAACACTGAAGCTTTCTTT. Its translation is CSVLPRLNTEAFF.

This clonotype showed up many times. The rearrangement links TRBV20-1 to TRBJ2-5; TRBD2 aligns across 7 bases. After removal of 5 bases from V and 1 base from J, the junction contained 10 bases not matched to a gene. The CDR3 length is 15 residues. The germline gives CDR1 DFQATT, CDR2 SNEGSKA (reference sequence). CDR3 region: CSAFGLAVLQETQYF. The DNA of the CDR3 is TGCAGTGCTTTCGGGCTAGCGGTACTCCAAGAGACCCAGTACTTC.

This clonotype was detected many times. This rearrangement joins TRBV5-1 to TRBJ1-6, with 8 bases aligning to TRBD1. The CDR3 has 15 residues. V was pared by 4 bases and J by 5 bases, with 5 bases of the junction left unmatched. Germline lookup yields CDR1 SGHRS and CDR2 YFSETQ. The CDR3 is CASSPQGANNSPLHF. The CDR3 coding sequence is TGCGCCAGCAGCCCGCAGGGGGCCAATAATTCACCCCTCCACTTT.

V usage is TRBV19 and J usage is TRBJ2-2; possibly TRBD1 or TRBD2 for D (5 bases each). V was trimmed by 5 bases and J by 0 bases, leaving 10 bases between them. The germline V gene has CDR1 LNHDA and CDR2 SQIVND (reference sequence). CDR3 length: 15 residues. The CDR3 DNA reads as TGTGCCAGTAGTGGGAGACAGTCGAACACCGGGGAGCTGTTTTTT. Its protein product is CASSGRQSNTGELFF.

This CDR3 is CASTRFKNEQFF. As DNA, the CDR3 is TGTGCCAGCACCCGTTTTAAAAATGAGCAGTTCTTC. The chain combines TRBV12-3 or TRBV12-4 with TRBJ2-1; D not certain. The CDR3 runs to 12 residues. Trimming removed 7 bases at V and 7 bases at J, with 11 bases between.

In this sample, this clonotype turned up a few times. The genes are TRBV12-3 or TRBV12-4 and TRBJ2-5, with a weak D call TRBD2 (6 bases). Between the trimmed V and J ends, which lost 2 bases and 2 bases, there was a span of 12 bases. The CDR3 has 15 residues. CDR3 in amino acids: CASSLSVSGQETQYF. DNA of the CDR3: TGTGCCAGCAGTTTATCAGTGAGCGGGCAAGAGACCCAGTACTTC.

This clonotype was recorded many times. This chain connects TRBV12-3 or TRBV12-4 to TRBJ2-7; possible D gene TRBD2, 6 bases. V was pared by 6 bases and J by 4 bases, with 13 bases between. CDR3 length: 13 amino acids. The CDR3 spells CASSPAEGYEQYF. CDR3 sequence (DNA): TGTGCCAGCAGCCCCGCGGAGGGATACGAGCAGTACTTC.

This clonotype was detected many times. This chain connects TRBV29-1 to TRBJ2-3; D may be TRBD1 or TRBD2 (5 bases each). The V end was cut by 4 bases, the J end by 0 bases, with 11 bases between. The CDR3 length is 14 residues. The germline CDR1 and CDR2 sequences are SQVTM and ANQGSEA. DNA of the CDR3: TGCAGCGTTGGGGGACGGACTAGCACAGATACGCAGTATTTT. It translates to CSVGGRTSTDTQYF.

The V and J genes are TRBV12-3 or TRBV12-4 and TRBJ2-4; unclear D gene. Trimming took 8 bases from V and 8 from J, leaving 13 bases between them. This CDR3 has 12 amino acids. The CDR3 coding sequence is TGTGCCAGCGGATCTCAGGCGGACATTCAGTACTTC. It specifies CASGSQADIQYF.